Sequencing of this T cell receptor (beta chain) was carried out in a study of monozygotic twins with inflammatory bowel disease (dated by TCRdb to between 2017 and 2020). Study-wide context: The full study comprised around 30 monozygotic twin pairs: nine German pairs (four IBD-concordant, five IBD-discordant) and 19 IBD-discordant Danish pairs. Disease-associated traits were sought mainly through comparisons between IBD patients and their genetically identical healthy co-twins within discordant pairs. Each individual had, on average, about 151 000 unique TCRalpha sequences and 181 000 unique TCRbeta sequences available for analysis.

The CDR3, from cysteine to phenylalanine, totals 14 residues. No DNA is recorded. CDR1 and CDR2 (SGHTA, FQGNSA) derive from the germline V gene. From each donor, an approximately 2.3 ml peripheral blood sample was collected into PAXgene tubes and kept at -80 degrees C. Without T cell sorting, total RNA was isolated from whole blood using the PAXgene blood miRNA kit on an automated QIAcube. Peripheral blood from monozygotic twin pairs concordant or discordant for inflammatory bowel disease was subjected to deep TCRalpha and TCRbeta repertoire profiling with unique molecular barcoding. For every twin pair, smoking habits were documented, and each individual was categorised as a current, former or never smoker. What the authors observed across the whole study: Distinction between different T cell subtypes could not be achieved in the analysis. A decrease in TCRbeta repertoire diversity, as measured by inverse Simpson index, was observed in IBD patients compared with their healthy co-twins. Concordant and discordant twins showed no difference in repertoire similarity, possibly because of limited statistical power. Because patients were on differing immunosuppressive treatments, the repertoires may have picked up extra background noise and inter-individual variability. Fewer clonotypes were shared with other individuals by IBD patients than by healthy twins, most markedly in patients showing signs of disease activity. No single strong signal or clonotype linked to IBD turned up in the results, so the idea that one exists was not supported.

A word on this clonotype: There is no known antigen for this receptor.

Libraries were made using 5' RACE. Preparation of each TCR library used around 3.5 ug of total RNA. For each sample, cDNA synthesis with SMARTScribe reverse transcriptase was split into eight separate reactions. During cDNA synthesis, template switching introduced unique molecular identifiers that contained a 6-nucleotide sample barcode. Two nested PCRs of roughly 16 and 10 cycles amplified the TCRalpha and TCRbeta cDNA, and bead purification followed each PCR. Before amplification, the cDNA was treated with uracil DNA-glycosylase and purified using the QIAquick PCR purification kit. In the second PCR, Illumina TruSeq-compatible adapters and sample-specific barcodes were added. Library quality and concentration were checked on TapeStation and Qubit, and libraries were pooled at about 5 ng each. Sequencing of pooled libraries was carried out on an Illumina HiSeq2500 single-index Rapid Run using 2 x 100 bp reads and custom sequencing primers. As for the original processing: MiGEC version 1.2.6 was used for UMI-based consensus assembly, which corrected PCR and sequencing errors. MiXCR version 2.1.1 was used for V(D)J alignment, clonotype assembly and CDR3 extraction. Normalisation of gene usage, clonotype sharing and MAIT/NKT TCR abundance was achieved by analysing the top 1000, 10 000 and 20 000 clonotypes per sample. Diversity was computed as the inverse Simpson index with the vegan R package after downsampling to 27 000 UMIs. Paired Mann-Whitney U tests on discordant twin pairs were used, with Benjamini-Hochberg multiple-testing correction. Based on TCRdb reprocessing of the reads, there is one entry per CDR3 protein sequence, and DNA is missing. TCRdb's processing, not the authors' own work, is the source of the V and J calls. The sample table includes about 160,000 distinct CDR3 sequences. Around 2.8% of the sample lies in the top ten.

Sequencing was carried out using blood. The sequence was obtained from a human donor with ulcerative colitis or Crohn's disease, or a healthy co-twin of an affected twin (not recorded which). The sequence links TRBV7-2 to TRBJ2-3; lacking DNA, the TRBD2 call made by TCRdb goes unchecked. The CDR3 amino acid sequence is: CASSLGVSTDTQYF.